A selection of T cell receptor beta chains follows, all from one sample in a study of blood T cell repertoires in COVID-19. The repertoire was sequenced with immunoSEQ multiplex PCR; TCRdb's copy has only in-frame clones and lacks some. The table records about 97,000 clones, over 65% of them present only once. Sequencing was done on a sample of peripheral blood. The receptor source for this set is a human donor in a cohort sampled during active COVID-19. Both conserved end residues are part of each CDR3. The order of the fields is clone size, J gene, D gene, V gene, CDR3 protein, CDR3 DNA. A D gene is named only where the DNA matches it firmly. Clone size appears in some rows only: once, few, many, or a class for an expanded clone.

- | TRBJ1-3 | - | TRBV19 | CASSKGGAWGNTIYF | TGTGCCAGCTCCAAAGGGGGGGCTTGGGGAAACACCATATATTTT
- | TRBJ2-1 | - | TRBV11-2 | CASSAAAGEQFF | TGTGCCAGCAGCGCGGCTGCGGGGGAGCAGTTCTTC
- | TRBJ2-7 | TRBD2 | TRBV5-4 | CASSLAGGPSYEQYF | TGTGCCAGCAGCTTGGCGGGGGGGCCTTCCTACGAGCAGTACTTC
- | TRBJ2-5 | - | TRBV7-2 | CASSYTGEKETQYF | TGTGCCAGCAGCTACACGGGGGAGAAAGAGACCCAGTACTTC
- | TRBJ2-1 | TRBD2 | TRBV18 | CASSSLQRGPEQFF | TGTGCCAGCTCATCTCTTCAGCGGGGGCCAGAGCAGTTCTTC
- | TRBJ1-2 | TRBD1 | TRBV28 | CASTPTVGQGAGGYTF | TGTGCCAGCACTCCAACGGTGGGACAGGGCGCGGGTGGCTACACCTTC
- | TRBJ2-6 | TRBD1 | TRBV7-6 | CASSPGGPGANVLTF | TGTGCCAGCAGCCCAGGGGGCCCTGGGGCCAACGTCCTGACTTTC
- | TRBJ2-1 | - | TRBV5-1 | CASSRAGGSYNEQFF | TGCGCCAGCAGCCGGGCCGGGGGCTCCTACAATGAGCAGTTCTTC
- | TRBJ2-2 | TRBD2 | TRBV7-9 | CASSSVWSSGNTGELFF | TGTGCCAGCAGCTCGGTTTGGTCTAGCGGAAACACCGGGGAGCTGTTTTTT
- | TRBJ2-1 | TRBD1 | TRBV18 | CASSPPTGYYNEQFF | TGTGCCAGCTCACCGCCGACAGGGTACTACAATGAGCAGTTCTTC
- | TRBJ2-5 | - | TRBV25-1 | CASSEYPGRQETQYF | TGTGCCAGCAGTGAATATCCCGGTCGTCAAGAGACCCAGTACTTC
- | TRBJ2-3 | - | TRBV6-5 | CASSPGHSADTQYF | TGTGCCAGCAGTCCGGGTCATTCGGCAGATACGCAGTATTTT
- | TRBJ2-3 | TRBD2 | TRBV5-4 | CASSGLAGGMGDTQYF | TGTGCCAGCAGCGGACTAGCGGGGGGGATGGGAGATACGCAGTATTTT
- | TRBJ1-3 | - | TRBV3-1/TRBV3-2 | CASSQLSSGNTIYF | TGTGCCAGCAGCCAGTTGAGCTCTGGAAACACCATATATTTT
- | TRBJ2-5 | - | TRBV15 | CATSRDQQIQETQYF | TGTGCCACCAGCAGAGATCAACAAATACAAGAGACCCAGTACTTC
- | TRBJ1-2 | TRBD1 | TRBV28 | CASRISGGNDYGYTF | TGTGCCAGCAGGATTTCAGGGGGGAACGACTATGGCTACACCTTC
- | TRBJ2-2 | - | TRBV5-1 | CATGPGVGGASGELFF | TGCGCCACCGGCCCGGGCGTGGGCGGGGCCTCCGGGGAGCTGTTTTTT
once | TRBJ1-1 | TRBD1 | TRBV5-4 | CASSGDRGLNTEAFF | TGTGCCAGCAGCGGTGACAGGGGCCTTAACACTGAAGCTTTCTTT
- | TRBJ2-3 | - | TRBV5-1 | CASSLAAGTDTQYF | TGCGCCAGCAGCTTGGCGGCGGGCACAGATACGCAGTATTTT
- | TRBJ2-7 | - | TRBV5-1 | CASSPEDGHYEQYF | TGCGCCAGCAGCCCTGAGGACGGACACTACGAGCAGTACTTC
few | TRBJ1-2 | TRBD1 | TRBV7-9 | CASSPRDRDGYTF | TGTGCCAGCAGCCCTCGGGACAGGGATGGCTACACCTTC
- | TRBJ2-2 | TRBD1 | TRBV29-1 | CSVVYRGLSTGELFF | TGCAGCGTTGTATACAGGGGTCTGAGCACCGGGGAGCTGTTTTTT
- | TRBJ1-1 | - | TRBV28 | CASSSRTEAFF | TGTGCCAGCAGTTCCCGGACTGAAGCTTTCTTT
- | TRBJ2-3 | TRBD1 | TRBV6-6 | CASRTAQGAADTQYF | TGTGCCAGCCGTACCGCACAGGGGGCGGCAGATACGCAGTATTTT
- | TRBJ2-7 | TRBD1 | TRBV25-1 | CASSDFQGRDRGLEQYF | TGTGCCAGCAGTGACTTTCAGGGCCGGGACAGAGGCCTCGAGCAGTACTTC
- | TRBJ2-3 | - | TRBV3-1/TRBV3-2 | CASSKLGGELKTQYF | TGTGCCAGCAGTAAACTAGGGGGAGAATTGAAGACGCAGTATTTT
- | TRBJ1-2 | - | TRBV19 | CASSATAGVGYTF | TGTGCCAGTAGCGCCACGGCAGGGGTTGGCTACACCTTC
- | TRBJ1-6 | - | TRBV6-5 | CASSYSSGNSPLHF | TGTGCCAGCAGTTACTCGAGCGGGAATTCACCCCTCCACTTT
once | TRBJ2-2 | TRBD2 | TRBV3-1/TRBV3-2 | CASSQEALAAGELFF | TGTGCCAGCAGCCAAGAAGCCCTAGCGGCCGGGGAGCTGTTTTTT
- | TRBJ2-5 | TRBD1 | TRBV2 | CASSGTGGKETQYF | TGTGCCAGCAGTGGGACAGGGGGCAAGGAGACCCAGTACTTC
few | TRBJ2-7 | TRBD1 | TRBV6-5 | CASSLTWDRAPYEQYF | TGTGCCAGCAGTTTGACCTGGGACAGGGCCCCCTACGAGCAGTACTTC
- | TRBJ1-1 | TRBD1 | TRBV18 | CASSSTTGFYTEAFF | TGTGCCAGCTCATCTACGACAGGGTTCTACACTGAAGCTTTCTTT
- | TRBJ2-7 | - | TRBV29-1 | CSVEERGRIGEQYF | TGCAGCGTTGAAGAGCGGGGGCGCATTGGCGAGCAGTACTTC
- | TRBJ2-3 | - | TRBV5-4 | CASSSRVATDTQYF | TGTGCCAGCAGCTCCAGGGTGGCGACAGATACGCAGTATTTT
- | TRBJ2-5 | TRBD2 | TRBV27 | CASSLSGGAIETQYF | TGTGCCAGCAGTCTTAGCGGGGGGGCCATAGAGACCCAGTACTTC
- | TRBJ2-7 | - | TRBV21-1 | CASSMLQGAHSYEQYF | TGTGCCAGCAGTATGCTACAGGGGGCACACTCCTACGAGCAGTACTTC
- | TRBJ1-5 | - | TRBV4-3 | CASSPSRVLRQPQHF | TGCGCCAGCAGTCCAAGCAGGGTTTTACGGCAGCCCCAGCATTTT
- | TRBJ1-6 | - | TRBV7-2 | CASSLGRGARNSPLHF | TGTGCCAGCAGCCTCGGGAGGGGGGCGCGTAATTCACCCCTCCACTTT
- | TRBJ1-6 | - | TRBV29-1 | CSAQAGGRNSPLHF | TGCAGCGCCCAAGCGGGAGGGCGGAATTCACCCCTCCACTTT
- | TRBJ2-5 | - | TRBV5-3 | CARSSQETQYF | TGTGCCAGAAGCTCGCAAGAGACCCAGTACTTC
- | TRBJ1-1 | - | TRBV27 | CASSFASGGPTEAFF | TGTGCCAGCAGTTTCGCCTCCGGAGGTCCCACTGAAGCTTTCTTT
- | TRBJ1-2 | - | TRBV5-4 | CASSFGLTRGGYTF | TGTGCCAGCAGCTTCGGACTAACGAGGGGTGGCTACACCTTC
few | TRBJ1-6 | - | TRBV5-4 | CASSLGGQFHF | TGTGCCAGCAGCTTGGGGGGCCAGTTCCACTTT
few | TRBJ2-2 | TRBD2 | TRBV5-5 | CASSLRGGINTGELFF | TGTGCCAGCAGCCTCCGCGGGGGAATTAACACCGGGGAGCTGTTTTTT
- | TRBJ2-1 | TRBD2 | TRBV4-3 | CASSQDPTSGGRDEQFF | TGCGCCAGCAGCCAAGACCCCACTAGCGGGGGTCGGGATGAGCAGTTCTTC
- | TRBJ2-2 | - | TRBV7-6 | CASSSRSGPGTGELFF | TGTGCCAGCAGCTCCAGATCAGGGCCGGGCACCGGGGAGCTGTTTTTT
- | TRBJ2-3 | - | TRBV6-5 | CASSPGDTQYF | TGTGCCAGCAGCCCCGGAGATACGCAGTATTTT
- | TRBJ2-3 | TRBD2 | TRBV4-1 | CASSQGLASDTQYF | TGCGCCAGCAGCCAAGGACTAGCATCAGATACGCAGTATTTT
few | TRBJ1-5 | - | TRBV19 | CASSQRGRGNQPQHF | TGTGCCAGTAGTCAACGGGGAAGGGGCAATCAGCCCCAGCATTTT
once | TRBJ1-1 | - | TRBV11-3 | CASFRGGRAGTEAFF | TGTGCCAGCTTTCGGGGCGGGAGGGCCGGAACTGAAGCTTTCTTT
- | TRBJ1-2 | TRBD1 | TRBV28 | CASRPGQRNYGYTF | TGTGCCAGCAGACCGGGACAGCGAAACTATGGCTACACCTTC
- | TRBJ2-3 | - | TRBV3-1/TRBV3-2 | CASSLRSRDTQYF | TGTGCCAGCAGCCTGAGATCGCGGGATACGCAGTATTTT
- | TRBJ1-2 | - | TRBV19 | CASSIDSGIRAYGYTF | TGTGCCAGTAGTATAGATTCCGGGATTCGAGCTTATGGCTACACCTTC
- | TRBJ1-1 | - | TRBV6-5 | CASTNTRSGNTEAFF | TGTGCCAGCACTAATACTCGGTCGGGGAACACTGAAGCTTTCTTT
- | TRBJ2-7 | - | TRBV7-2 | CASSPSIRLGEQYF | TGTGCCAGCAGCCCAAGTATCCGACTTGGGGAGCAGTACTTC
- | TRBJ2-5 | - | TRBV5-1 | CASSLEGEETQYF | TGCGCCAGCAGCTTGGAAGGGGAAGAGACCCAGTACTTC
- | TRBJ2-7 | TRBD2 | TRBV4-1 | CASSRKTSGDSYEQYF | TGCGCCAGCAGCCGAAAGACTAGCGGAGATTCCTACGAGCAGTACTTC